The clone carrying this T cell receptor beta chain showed up just a few times. Indicated treatment: roughly 20 received Ad26.COV2.S at low or high dose, single or two shots; about five received placebo; per-sample allocation not given. Following the first vaccine or placebo injection, samples were taken on day 63. TCRdb keeps only in-frame clones here, not all; method: immunoSEQ multiplex PCR. Seen here are about 400,000 clones, 75% to 90% observed once, and the top ten hold 3% to 3.5%. The sample belongs to a study of Ad26.COV2.S vaccination and SARS-CoV-2 variants. The trim removed 2 bases at V and 10 bases at J, leaving 8 bases unmatched. The CDR3 extends over 15 amino acids. Per the germline V gene, CDR1 is MNHEY and CDR2 is SVGAGI.

The sequence derives from a person between 18 and 59 years old who received the Ad26.COV2.S COVID-19 vaccine or a placebo. The chain is built from TRBV6-5 and TRBJ1-6; 7 bases map to TRBD1. The sample here was peripheral blood, taken in a trial of Ad26.COV2.S vaccine versus placebo. The CDR3 sequence is CASSYEAGTVSPLHF. The CDR3 DNA is TGTGCCAGCAGTTACGAGGCAGGGACAGTCTCACCCCTCCACTTT.